Sequencing of this T cell receptor (beta chain) was carried out in a study of T cell repertoires in aging, cancer and after chemotherapy. For the study at large: Glioblastoma patients receiving temozolomide-based therapy gave paired samples before and after chemotherapy. Study-level points and caveats: Compared with age-matched healthy donors, untreated hematological or solid cancer patients showed higher blood TCR clonality.

Peripheral blood genomic DNA, not sorted cells or RNA, was the template. Multiplex touch-down PCR with TRB-A/B primers amplified rearranged V-D-J TRB sequences. TCRdb re-analysed the multiplex PCR reads in MiXCR, keeping a single row per CDR3 protein. This sample has 4,000 to 4,500 distinct CDR3 sequences, with more than 20% found just once. The CDR3 contains 12 residues. V was shortened by 3 bases and J by 8 bases, with 10 bases between the two germline ends. CDR1 and CDR2 from the germline V gene are KGHSH and LQKENI. Points on this clonotype: The target antigen is unknown.

The chain uses TRBV18 and TRBJ1-1; D gene unclear. Sequencing was done on a sample of blood. The sequence was obtained from a human donor with a solid tumor. CDR3 sequence (DNA): TGTGCCAGCTCACCCTCCGGGGAAGAAGCTTTCTTT. The encoded protein is CASSPSGEEAFF.